The entry below gives a single TCR beta chain sequence along with its context. Its antigen is not known. The entry originates in a study of cytomegalovirus exposure and HLA in healthy donors. Study results and caveats: Later analysis associated a missense DCLRE1C variant with TCR beta V- and J-gene trimming.

Primers included in the PCR were 60 Vbeta and 13 Jbeta primers. Assay used: immunoSEQ multiplex PCR; TCRdb lists only in-frame clones, some missing. The data show some 160,000 clones, 60% to 80% seen once. The sequenced sample consisted of PBMCs. The receptor was derived from a man aged 45-65 years in good health and CMV-seropositive.

The CDR3 spells CASSVDREGADTQYF. In nucleotides, the CDR3 is TGTGCCAGCAGCGTAGACAGGGAGGGGGCAGATACGCAGTATTTT. The J gene is TRBJ2-3, the V gene TRBV9; tentatively, D is TRBD2 (7 bases). The CDR3 has 15 residues. V shed 0 bases and J shed 4 bases, with 12 bases lying between them. The germline V gene has CDR1 SGDLS and CDR2 YYNGEE.